Listed below are T cell receptor beta chains from one sample, sequenced in a study of control samples from healthy donors and cancer patients. This table comes from immunoSEQ multiplex PCR, and its TCRdb copy is limited to in-frame clones, with some not included. The sample contains tens of thousands of clones, 70% to 90% of which appear only once. Specimen: blood. The receptors stem from a woman aged 45-60 years in good health. Each CDR3 is given with its conserved first and last residue. D genes are given only for firm matches. Expanded clones are given a class, and other clones once, few, many or no size at all.

j_gene | v_gene | d_gene | abundance | CDR3nt | CDR3aa
TRBJ2-1 | TRBV2 | . | . | TGTGCCAGCTCGCGAGCTCCCCTGGGTACCAATGAGCAGTTCTTC | CASSRAPLGTNEQFF
TRBJ1-6 | TRBV18 | . | . | TGTGCCAGCTCAACGGACATTAATTCACCCCTCCACTTT | CASSTDINSPLHF
TRBJ2-1 | TRBV6-6 | TRBD1 | . | TGTGCCAGCAGTTTCCAGACAGGGGGATACAATGAGCAGTTCTTC | CASSFQTGGYNEQFF
TRBJ1-2 | TRBV5-1 | . | . | TGCGCCAGCAGCTTGGTTCCAGGGGAGTATGGCTACACCTTC | CASSLVPGEYGYTF
TRBJ1-2 | TRBV20-1 | . | . | TGCAGTGCTAGAGGGGGGTTCGGCTACACCTTC | CSARGGFGYTF
TRBJ1-3 | TRBV5-6 | . | . | TGTGCCAGCAGCTTCCTTCCGGACACCATATATTTT | CASSFLPDTIYF
TRBJ1-2 | TRBV4-2 | . | . | TGTGCCAGCAGCCGAAGAACAGGGATAGAACTCTATGGCTACACCTTC | CASSRRTGIELYGYTF
TRBJ2-7 | TRBV18 | . | . | TGTGCCAGCTCACCGGACCTAGCCTCCTACGAGCAGTACTTC | CASSPDLASYEQYF
TRBJ1-5 | TRBV24-1 | . | . | TGTGCCACCAGTGAGGGAGGTAATCAGCCCCAGCATTTT | CATSEGGNQPQHF
TRBJ2-1 | TRBV5-1 | TRBD1 | . | TGCGCCAGCAGCTATACAGGGGAATCGGCCTACAATGAGCAGTTCTTC | CASSYTGESAYNEQFF
TRBJ1-6 | TRBV10-3 | . | . | TGTGCCATCAGTGAGGGACAGCATAATTCACCCCTCCACTTT | CAISEGQHNSPLHF
TRBJ2-2 | TRBV19 | . | . | TGTGCCAGTAGTTCCTGGACCTCCCCCGGGGAGCTGTTTTTT | CASSSWTSPGELFF
TRBJ1-3 | TRBV24-1 | TRBD1 | . | TGTGCCACCAGTGGGGGACAGGAGGGTCCAGACACCATATATTTT | CATSGGQEGPDTIYF
TRBJ1-5 | TRBV24-1 | . | . | TGTGCCACCAGTGACTCGGATCAGCCCCAGCATTTT | CATSDSDQPQHF
TRBJ2-7 | TRBV13 | . | . | TGTGCCAGCAGCTGGGGGAGCTACGAGCAGTACTTC | CASSWGSYEQYF
TRBJ1-1 | TRBV5-1 | . | . | TGCGCCAGCAGCTCGGGGGTCGACACTGAAGCTTTCTTT | CASSSGVDTEAFF
TRBJ1-4 | TRBV6-5 | . | . | TGTGCCAGCAGTTACTCGACAGTTAATAATGAAAAACTGTTTTTT | CASSYSTVNNEKLFF
TRBJ2-2 | TRBV6-5 | TRBD1 | . | TGTGCCAGCAAACGACAGGGAACCGTTGCCGGGGAGCTGTTTTTT | CASKRQGTVAGELFF
TRBJ2-1 | TRBV9 | . | . | TGTGCCAGCAGCGCGCTCGGAGGGTCCAATGAGCAGTTCTTC | CASSALGGSNEQFF
TRBJ1-2 | TRBV19 | . | . | TGTGCCAGTAGTATGTCCGGGGGCAATGGCTACACCTTC | CASSMSGGNGYTF
TRBJ1-5 | TRBV28 | . | . | TGTGCCAGCAGTCCAGGGAGGTCGGGGGGAGATCAGCCCCAGCATTTT | CASSPGRSGGDQPQHF
TRBJ1-3 | TRBV6-6 | . | . | TGTGCCAGCAGTCTATCTGGAAACACCATATATTTT | CASSLSGNTIYF
TRBJ1-4 | TRBV15 | . | . | TGTGCCACCAGCAGAGGACGGACTAATGAAAAACTGTTTTTT | CATSRGRTNEKLFF
TRBJ1-6 | TRBV2 | . | few | TGTGCCAGCAGTGAAGGAAAGTATCCGGGGTCACCCCTCCACTTT | CASSEGKYPGSPLHF
TRBJ1-2 | TRBV7-9 | TRBD1 | few | TGTGCCAGCAGCTTTTCAGGCGGTAGGGGGCTACCTAACTATGGCTACACCTTC | CASSFSGGRGLPNYGYTF
TRBJ1-1 | TRBV11-2 | . | . | TGTGCCAGCAGCCGGGGACCGAACACTGAAGCTTTCTTT | CASSRGPNTEAFF
TRBJ2-1 | TRBV5-1 | . | . | TGCGCCAGCAGCTTGGGTGTGGGCAATGAGCAGTTCTTC | CASSLGVGNEQFF
TRBJ1-6 | TRBV5-6 | . | . | TGTGCCAGCAGCTTGGGACAGACGCTTTCACCCCTCCACTTT | CASSLGQTLSPLHF
TRBJ1-5 | TRBV6-1 | . | . | TGTGCCAGCAGTGAGATCGGACAGTATAGCAATCAGCCCCAGCATTTT | CASSEIGQYSNQPQHF
TRBJ2-2 | TRBV3-1/TRBV3-2 | . | . | TGTGCCAGCAGACACTCGGGGGGCCTCACCGGGGAGCTGTTTTTT | CASRHSGGLTGELFF
TRBJ2-3 | TRBV5-4 | TRBD2 | . | TGTGCCAGCAGTAGGGGACTAGCGGGGGGCACAGATACGCAGTATTTT | CASSRGLAGGTDTQYF
TRBJ1-3 | TRBV2 | TRBD1 | . | TGTGCCAGCAGTGAAGCACTAGGACAGGCAACTGGAAACACCATATATTTT | CASSEALGQATGNTIYF
TRBJ2-2 | TRBV19 | . | . | TGTGCCAGTAGTATAAGGGACGGGGAGCTGTTTTTT | CASSIRDGELFF
TRBJ2-7 | TRBV6-6 | . | . | TGTGCCAGCAAAAGCTCCTTAAATGCCTACGAGCAGTACTTC | CASKSSLNAYEQYF
TRBJ2-7 | TRBV6-5 | . | . | TGTGCCAGCAGTCGGGACCGGTACGAGCAGTACTTC | CASSRDRYEQYF
TRBJ1-4 | TRBV5-1 | TRBD1 | . | TGCGCCAGCAGTCCCAACAGGGGAGCTTCAAAACTGTTTTTT | CASSPNRGASKLFF
TRBJ2-7 | TRBV7-9 | TRBD2 | few | TGTGCCAGCAGCTTCGGTCAGGGAGGGTACGAGCAGTACTTC | CASSFGQGGYEQYF
TRBJ1-1 | TRBV5-1 | . | . | TGCGCCAGCAGCGCCCCGGGCGGGGAGAACGAAGCTTTCTTT | CASSAPGGENEAFF
TRBJ2-3 | TRBV14 | TRBD2 | . | TGTGCCAGCAGCTATGGACTAGCGGGCACAGATACGCAGTATTTT | CASSYGLAGTDTQYF
TRBJ1-4 | TRBV20-1 | . | few | TGCAGTGCTAGTTCCGAGGGTGGTTACAATGAAAAACTGTTTTTT | CSASSEGGYNEKLFF
TRBJ1-2 | TRBV29-1 | . | . | TGCAGCGTTAGTTTCGGGAGGGGCTACACCTTC | CSVSFGRGYTF
TRBJ1-2 | TRBV5-1 | . | . | TGCGCCAGCAGCTTGGCCTTGGGGTGGGGCTACACCTTC | CASSLALGWGYTF
TRBJ2-3 | TRBV10-3 | . | . | TGTGCCATCAGTGGGCCCGGGGACTCAGATACGCAGTATTTT | CAISGPGDSDTQYF
TRBJ2-2 | TRBV6-4 | TRBD2 | . | TGTGCCCGCAGTCGGCGGGGGGGGAACACCGGGGAGCTGTTTTTT | CARSRRGGNTGELFF
TRBJ1-2 | TRBV4-1 | . | . | TGCGCCAGCAGCCCCTCATCCGGGGCTCGTGGCTACACCTTC | CASSPSSGARGYTF